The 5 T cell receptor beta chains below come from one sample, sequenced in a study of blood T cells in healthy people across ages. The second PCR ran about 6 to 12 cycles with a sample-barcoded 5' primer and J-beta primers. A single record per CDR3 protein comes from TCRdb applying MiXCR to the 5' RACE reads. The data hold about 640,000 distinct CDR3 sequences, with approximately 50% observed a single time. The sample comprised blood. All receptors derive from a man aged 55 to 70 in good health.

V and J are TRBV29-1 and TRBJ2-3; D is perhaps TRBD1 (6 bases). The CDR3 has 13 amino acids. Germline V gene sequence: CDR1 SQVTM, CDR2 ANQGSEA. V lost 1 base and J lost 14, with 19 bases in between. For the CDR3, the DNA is TGCAGCGTTGAAGCTACAGGGTCCCGTGGCGGGTATTTT. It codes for CSVEATGSRGGYF.

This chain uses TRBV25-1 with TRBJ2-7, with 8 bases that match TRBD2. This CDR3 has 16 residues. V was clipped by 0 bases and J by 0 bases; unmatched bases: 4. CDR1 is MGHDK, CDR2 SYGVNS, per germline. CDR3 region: CASSEYGRGASYEQYF. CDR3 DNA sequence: TGTGCCAGCAGTGAATACGGGCGGGGGGCCTCCTACGAGCAGTACTTC.

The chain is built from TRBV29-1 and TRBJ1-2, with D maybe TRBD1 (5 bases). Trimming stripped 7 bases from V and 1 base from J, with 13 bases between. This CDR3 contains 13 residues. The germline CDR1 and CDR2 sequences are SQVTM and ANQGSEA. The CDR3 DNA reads TGCAGCGCCGAAGGGGAAGATAACTATGGCTACACCTTC. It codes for CSAEGEDNYGYTF.

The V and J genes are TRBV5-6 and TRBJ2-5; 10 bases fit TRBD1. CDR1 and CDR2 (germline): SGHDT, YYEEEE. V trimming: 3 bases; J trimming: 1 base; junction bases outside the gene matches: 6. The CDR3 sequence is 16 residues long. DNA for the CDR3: TGTGCCAGCAGCTCCGGGACAGGGGTACTCCAAGAGACCCAGTACTTC. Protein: CASSSGTGVLQETQYF.

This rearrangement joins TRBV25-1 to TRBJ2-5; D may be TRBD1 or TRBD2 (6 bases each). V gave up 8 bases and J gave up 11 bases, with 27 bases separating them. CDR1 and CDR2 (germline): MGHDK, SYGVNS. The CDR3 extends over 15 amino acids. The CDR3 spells CASSGRWGAYNEQYF. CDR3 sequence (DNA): TGTGCCAGCTCAGGAAGGTGGGGGGCATACAATGAGCAGTACTTC.